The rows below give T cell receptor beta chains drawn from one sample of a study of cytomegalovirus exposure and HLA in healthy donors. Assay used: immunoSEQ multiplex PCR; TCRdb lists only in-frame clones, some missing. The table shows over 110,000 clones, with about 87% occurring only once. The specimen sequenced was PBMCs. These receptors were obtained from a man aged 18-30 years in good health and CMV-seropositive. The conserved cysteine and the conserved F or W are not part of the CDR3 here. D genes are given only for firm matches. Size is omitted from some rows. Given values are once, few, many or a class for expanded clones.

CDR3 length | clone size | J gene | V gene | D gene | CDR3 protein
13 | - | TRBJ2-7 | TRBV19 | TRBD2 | ASSSGTAAAYEQY
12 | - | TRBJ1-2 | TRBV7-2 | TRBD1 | ASRQTGGHSGYT
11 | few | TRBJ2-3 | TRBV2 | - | AVPAAETDTQY
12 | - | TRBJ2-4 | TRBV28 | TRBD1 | ASSLGGQGNIQY
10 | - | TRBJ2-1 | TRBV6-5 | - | ASSRSPLEQF
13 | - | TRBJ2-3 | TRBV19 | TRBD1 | ASSIETGNTDTQY
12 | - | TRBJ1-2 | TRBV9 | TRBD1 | ASSVRQGEDGYT
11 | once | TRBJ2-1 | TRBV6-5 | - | ASGGRSYNEQF
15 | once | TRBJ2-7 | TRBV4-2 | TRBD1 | ASSQRQGDSTSSEQY
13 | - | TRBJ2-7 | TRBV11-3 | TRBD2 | ASSFRLAGPPEQY
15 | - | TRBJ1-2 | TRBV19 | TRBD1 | ASSGPTPGQIYYGYT
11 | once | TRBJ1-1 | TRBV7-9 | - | ASRQMGGTEAF
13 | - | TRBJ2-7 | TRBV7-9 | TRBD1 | ASSSLLGQSYEQY
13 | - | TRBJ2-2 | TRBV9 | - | ASGKETANTGELF
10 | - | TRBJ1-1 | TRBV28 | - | ASSPRLAEAF
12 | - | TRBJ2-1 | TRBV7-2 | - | ASRDGEAYNEQF
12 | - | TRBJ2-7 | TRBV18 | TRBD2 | ASSPGTRVYEQY
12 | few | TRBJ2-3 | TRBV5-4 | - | ATLAQETGDTQY
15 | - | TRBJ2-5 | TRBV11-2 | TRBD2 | ASSLDRAGLGQETQY
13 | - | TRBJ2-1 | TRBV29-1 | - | SVERWTGRDNEQF
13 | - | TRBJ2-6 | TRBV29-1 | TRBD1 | SAGQGANGANVLT
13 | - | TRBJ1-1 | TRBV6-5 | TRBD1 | ASSFNRGPGTEAF
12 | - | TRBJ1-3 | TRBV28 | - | ASTPSGLSFTIY
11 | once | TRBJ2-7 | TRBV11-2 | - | ASSLDRRAEQY
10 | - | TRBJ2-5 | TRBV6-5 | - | ASSQGGETQY
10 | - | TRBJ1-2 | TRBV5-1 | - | ASSETGRGYT
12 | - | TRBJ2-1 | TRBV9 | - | ASSVLGTPNEQF
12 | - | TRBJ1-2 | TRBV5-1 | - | ASSEGGGDYGYT
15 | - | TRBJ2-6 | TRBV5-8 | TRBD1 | ASSIGTDLRGANVLT
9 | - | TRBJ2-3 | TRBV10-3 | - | ATGLGDTQY